The 31 T cell receptor beta chains below were found in one sample sequenced in a study of blood T cell repertoires in COVID-19. The repertoire was sequenced with immunoSEQ multiplex PCR; TCRdb's copy has only in-frame clones and lacks some. Among over 150,000 clones listed, 80% to 90% were seen once. The specimen sequenced was peripheral blood. The receptors were sampled from a man aged 40-50 years with acute or convalescent COVID-19.

The chain couples TRBV27 to TRBJ1-2, with 9 bases aligning to TRBD1. The junction had 8 bases not matched to a gene; V was cut back by 3 bases and J by 6 bases. In germline, CDR1 is MNHEY, CDR2 SMNVEV (reference sequence). CDR3 length: 15 residues. For the CDR3, the DNA is TGTGCCAGCAGTTTTGCACAGGGGGCGATGGATGGCTACACCTTC. Encoded protein: CASSFAQGAMDGYTF.

This chain links TRBV7-5 with TRBJ2-4; the table's TRBD2 call for D was not verified on the DNA. TRBV7-5 is an annotated pseudogene. This CDR3 has 17 amino acids. The DNA of the CDR3 is TGTGCCAGAAGCTTTTACTGTGAGAGGATAGCCAAAAACATTCAGTACTTC. As protein: CARSFYCERIAKNIQYF.

V and J are TRBV28 and TRBJ2-7, with TRBD2 matching over 10 bases. Unmatched junction bases numbered 4, after V lost 2 bases and J lost 6 bases. The length of the CDR3 is 14 residues. Per the germline V gene, CDR1 is MDHEN and CDR2 is SYDVKM. CDR3 nucleotides: TGTGCCAGCAGTTTAGCTAGCGGGGGTTTCGAGCAGTACTTC. The encoded protein is CASSLASGGFEQYF.

V and J are TRBV2 and TRBJ2-3; TRBD1 might be the D (6 bases). CDR3 length: 15 amino acids. Germline lookup yields CDR1 SNHLY and CDR2 FYNNEI. V was pared by 2 bases and J by 4 bases, with 13 bases between. The CDR3 sequence: CASSERSRGSDTQYF. Written as DNA, the CDR3 is TGTGCCAGCAGTGAAAGGAGCAGGGGTTCAGATACGCAGTATTTT.

This rearrangement joins TRBV7-9 to TRBJ2-3; TRBD2 matches 10 bases. Germline V gene lookup returns CDR1 SEHNR and CDR2 FQNEAQ (reference sequence). The CDR3 sequence is 15 residues long. With V trimmed by 5 bases and J by 2 bases, 4 bases remained unmatched. CDR3 amino acids: CASSLSGGDTDTQYF. The CDR3 bases are TGTGCCAGCAGCCTAAGCGGGGGGGACACAGATACGCAGTATTTT.

This clone was counted once. This sequence joins TRBV5-1 and TRBJ2-7, with D possibly matching TRBD2 (6 bases). Looked up from germline, CDR1 is SGHRS and CDR2 is YFSETQ. CDR3 length: 14 amino acids. V lost 5 bases and J 1 base, leaving 13 bases between the germline ends. CDR3 nucleotide sequence: TGCGCCAGCAGTGGCTGGGGGGAGTCCTACGAGCAGTACTTC. Translated: CASSGWGESYEQYF.

The rearrangement links TRBV14 to TRBJ1-3, with TRBD1 matching 8 bases. In germline, CDR1 is SGHDN, CDR2 FVKESK. The CDR3 runs to 14 residues. Trimming cost V 4 bases and J 5 bases; bases outside gene matches: 4. CDR3 DNA sequence: TGTGCCAGCAGCCCGCGGACAGGGAGAAACACCATATATTTT. Its translation: CASSPRTGRNTIYF.

This clone was observed a handful of times. The chain uses TRBV7-2 and TRBJ1-6; 9 positions agree with TRBD1. The CDR3 runs to 16 residues. Germline lookup yields CDR1 SGHTA and CDR2 FQGNSA. V trimming: 3 bases; J trimming: 7 bases; junction bases outside the gene matches: 7. CDR3 in DNA: TGTGCCAGCAGCTTCGGGACAGGGAGTAGGAATTCACCCCTCCACTTT. Protein product: CASSFGTGSRNSPLHF.

The V gene is TRBV12-3 or TRBV12-4, the J gene TRBJ1-2; 9 nucleotides line up with TRBD1. The CDR3 length is 12 residues. The trim removed 5 bases at V and 8 bases at J, leaving 3 bases unmatched. The CDR3 DNA is TGTGCCAGCAGTCTCGGACAGGGGGGCTACACCTTC. It is translated as CASSLGQGGYTF.

The gene calls are TRBV12-5 and TRBJ1-1, with TRBD1 matching over 8 bases. Germline loops: CDR1 LGHNT, CDR2 FRNRAP. Losses at the gene ends were 9 bases for V and 0 bases for J; bases not matched to a gene: 3. The CDR3 runs 13 residues. The CDR3 spells CASAGGLNTEAFF. Written as DNA, the CDR3 is TGTGCTAGCGCAGGGGGCCTGAACACTGAAGCTTTCTTT.

The chain uses TRBV28 and TRBJ1-3; D not certain. V dropped 2 bases and J dropped 2 bases, with 7 bases sitting between them. Germline V gives CDR1 MDHEN, CDR2 SYDVKM. The CDR3 covers 14 residues. CDR3 DNA: TGTGCCAGCAGTTTACCGGGTACTGGAAACACCATATATTTT. Encoded protein: CASSLPGTGNTIYF.

V usage is TRBV5-1 and J usage is TRBJ2-2; 9 bases fit TRBD1. CDR3 length: 18 amino acids. Per germline, CDR1 SGHRS and CDR2 YFSETQ. The V segment lost 5 bases and the J segment 6 bases; nucleotides outside the gene matches: 17. The CDR3 DNA reads as TGCGCCAGCAGGCAGAACCGGGACAGGGTGATGTGGCCCGGGGAGCTGTTTTTT. It encodes CASRQNRDRVMWPGELFF.

The chain joins TRBV29-1 to TRBJ1-2, with D uncertain. This CDR3 is built from 10 residues. V was clipped by 5 bases and J by 7 bases, with 8 bases between them. Per the germline V gene, CDR1 is SQVTM and CDR2 is ANQGSEA. This CDR3 reads CSVFVGGYTF. The CDR3 DNA sequence: TGCAGCGTTTTCGTCGGTGGCTACACCTTC.

The chain has TRBV5-1 and TRBJ2-3; 12 bases agree with TRBD1. Trimming at V came to 4 bases and at J to 2 bases, leaving 5 bases not matched to a gene. Germline V lookup: CDR1 SGHRS, CDR2 YFSETQ. The CDR3 runs to 16 residues. CDR3 in amino acids: CASSLGTGGVTDTQYF. The CDR3 DNA is TGCGCCAGCAGCCTAGGGACAGGGGGCGTCACAGATACGCAGTATTTT.

The V and J genes are TRBV13 and TRBJ2-3, with D unclear. The length of the CDR3 is 12 residues. The V and J ends lost 4 bases and 3 bases respectively, with 5 bases between them. Per germline, CDR1 PRHDT and CDR2 FYEKMQ (reference sequence). The CDR3 loop reads CASSSRTDTQYF. CDR3 DNA sequence: TGTGCCAGCAGCTCCCGGACAGATACGCAGTATTTT.

This chain uses TRBV5-5 with TRBJ1-2, with D perhaps TRBD1 (6 bases). The CDR3 runs to 16 residues. The germline V gene encodes CDR1 SGHKS and CDR2 YYEKEE (reference sequence). Trimming took 4 bases from V and 4 from J, leaving 20 bases between them. The CDR3 DNA sequence: TGTGCCAGCAGCGCGGGCCCTCTTCAGGGGCCCTATGGCTACACCTTC. Residues: CASSAGPLQGPYGYTF.

The J gene is TRBJ2-1, the V gene TRBV5-4; 9 bases are a match to TRBD2. The CDR3 length is 16 residues. After removal of 4 bases from V and 7 bases from J, the junction contained 12 bases not matched to a gene. CDR1 and CDR2 (germline): SGHNT, YYREEE (reference sequence). The CDR3 coding sequence is TGTGCCAGCAGCCTCAGGGCGGGAGGGTTTAGGAATGAGCAGTTCTTC. It is translated as CASSLRAGGFRNEQFF.

The J gene is TRBJ2-2, the V gene TRBV2; 9 bases align to TRBD1. Germline V CDR1 and CDR2: SNHLY, FYNNEI. The CDR3 is 15 residues long. V shed 6 bases and J 7 bases; nucleotides not matched to a gene: 9. CDR3 nucleotides: TGTGCCAGCAGACCGGAGGGACAGGGACACGGGGAGCTGTTTTTT. It specifies CASRPEGQGHGELFF.

The chain is built from TRBV7-3 and TRBJ2-5, with TRBD2 matching 11 bases. CDR1 is SGHTA, CDR2 FQGTGA, per germline. The CDR3 runs 14 residues. After removal of 6 bases from V and 5 bases from J, the junction contained 5 bases not matched to a gene. The CDR3, as DNA: TGTGCCAGCAGGCTAGCGGGGGGTAGGGAGACCCAGTACTTC. Translating gives CASRLAGGRETQYF.

This clone has a single count. The rearrangement joins TRBV5-4 to TRBJ2-7, with TRBD2 identical over 10 bases. CDR3 size: 14 residues. Germline CDR1 SGHNT, CDR2 YYREEE (reference sequence). The V segment lost 0 bases and the J segment 7 bases; nucleotides outside the gene matches: 4. CDR3 sequence: CASSLEGLAREQYF. The CDR3 region has the DNA TGTGCCAGCAGCTTGGAGGGACTAGCGAGAGAGCAGTACTTC.

The chain joins TRBV5-4 to TRBJ1-2; D perhaps matches TRBD1 (6 bases). V lost 4 bases, J lost 1 base, and 11 bases lay in between. The CDR3 loop spans 14 amino acids. Per germline, CDR1 SGHNT and CDR2 YYREEE (reference sequence). CDR3 region: CASSIGQINYGYTF. The CDR3 DNA reads as TGTGCCAGCAGCATAGGACAGATTAACTATGGCTACACCTTC.

This clone was counted once. This sequence joins TRBV20-1 and TRBJ1-2, with 10 bases aligning to TRBD1. With V trimmed by 4 bases and J by 4 bases, 12 bases remained unmatched. The CDR3 contains 16 residues. The germline gives CDR1 DFQATT, CDR2 SNEGSKA (reference sequence). The CDR3 protein is CSATDPGQGGIYGYTF. The CDR3 DNA reads TGCAGTGCTACTGATCCCGGACAGGGGGGAATCTATGGCTACACCTTC.

The chain couples TRBV28 to TRBJ2-3; no clear D. The V gene's germline CDR1 is MDHEN and CDR2 SYDVKM. This CDR3 has 11 amino acids. Trimming took 7 bases from V and 1 from J, leaving 3 bases between them. The DNA of the CDR3 is TGTGCCAGCACTGGCACAGATACGCAGTATTTT. Residues: CASTGTDTQYF. Together with reference TRBV28 and TRBJ2-3, the CDR3 gives the full variable domain: DVKVTQSSRYLVKRTGEKVFLECVQDMDHENMFWYRQDPGLGLRLIYFSYDVKMKEKGDIPEGYSVSREKKERFSLILESASTNQTSMYLCASTGTDTQYFGPGTRLTVL.

CDR3 in DNA: TGTGCCAGCTCACTCGTAAACTCCTATGGCTACACCTTC. It is translated as CASSLVNSYGYTF. J is TRBJ1-2 and V is TRBV18; D uncertain. The CDR3 contains 13 residues. The V gene lost 4 bases and the J gene lost 4 bases, with 10 bases spanning the gap. Germline lookup yields CDR1 KGHSH and CDR2 LQKENI.

This chain joins TRBV11-1 and TRBJ2-2; TRBD2 might be the D (5 bases). V was cut by 6 bases and J by 0 bases, with 11 bases left in between. The CDR3 sequence is 15 residues long. Germline V gene lookup returns CDR1 SGHAT and CDR2 FQDESV (reference sequence). For the CDR3, the DNA is TGTGCCAGCAGACACCGGGATACGAACACCGGGGAGCTGTTTTTT. It encodes CASRHRDTNTGELFF.

This clone is a singleton in its sample. V usage is TRBV28 and J usage is TRBJ1-1, with 9 bases identical to TRBD1. Germline-derived CDR1 and CDR2 are MDHEN and SYDVKM. Losses at the gene ends were 5 bases for V and 11 bases for J; bases not matched to a gene: 9. The CDR3 runs 13 residues. The CDR3 protein is CASSPRDRVRAFF. CDR3 nucleotides: TGTGCCAGCAGTCCCCGGGACAGGGTGAGGGCTTTCTTT.

The genes are TRBV4-2 and TRBJ1-2; D ambiguous. The CDR3 spans 15 residues. Germline values: CDR1 LGHNA, CDR2 YNFKEQ. V was pared by 4 bases and J by 2 bases, with 14 bases between. For the CDR3, the DNA is TGTGCCAGCAGCCTTTCAGATACACCGAACTATGGCTACACCTTC. It codes for CASSLSDTPNYGYTF.

This chain connects TRBV19 to TRBJ1-1, with no clear D. The CDR3 has 13 residues. Per germline, CDR1 LNHDA and CDR2 SQIVND (reference sequence). Trimming took 4 bases from V and 8 from J, leaving 14 bases between them. The CDR3 nucleotides are TGTGCCAGTAGTACCCTGTCTACCGCCGAAGCTTTCTTT. This translates into CASSTLSTAEAFF.

This clone appeared a single time. The rearrangement links TRBV21-1 to TRBJ2-3; the D call of TRBD2 is as the table states it, not checked on the DNA. TRBV21-1 is a listed pseudogene. This CDR3 has 18 residues. CDR3 protein: CATQRGLAGGMRTDTQYF. The CDR3, as DNA: TGTGCCACCCAGAGGGGACTAGCGGGGGGGATGAGGACAGATACGCAGTATTTT.

Written as DNA, the CDR3 is TGTGCCAGCAGCCAAGATTGGGCGAGAAGGACTGAAGCTTTCTTT. It codes for CASSQDWARRTEAFF. The chain is built from TRBV4-2 and TRBJ1-1, with D unresolved. The ends were cut back, 0 bases at V and 5 bases at J, with 13 bases in the middle. The CDR3 covers 15 residues. Per the germline V gene, CDR1 is LGHNA and CDR2 is YNFKEQ.

The chain joins TRBV5-1 to TRBJ2-7, with 10 positions matching TRBD1. This CDR3 has 15 amino acids. Germline V gives CDR1 SGHRS, CDR2 YFSETQ. The V segment lost 7 bases and the J segment 1 base; nucleotides outside the gene matches: 8. Written as DNA, the CDR3 is TGCGCCAGCGGACAGGGACAGGGGCTGTCCTACGAGCAGTACTTC. This translates into CASGQGQGLSYEQYF.